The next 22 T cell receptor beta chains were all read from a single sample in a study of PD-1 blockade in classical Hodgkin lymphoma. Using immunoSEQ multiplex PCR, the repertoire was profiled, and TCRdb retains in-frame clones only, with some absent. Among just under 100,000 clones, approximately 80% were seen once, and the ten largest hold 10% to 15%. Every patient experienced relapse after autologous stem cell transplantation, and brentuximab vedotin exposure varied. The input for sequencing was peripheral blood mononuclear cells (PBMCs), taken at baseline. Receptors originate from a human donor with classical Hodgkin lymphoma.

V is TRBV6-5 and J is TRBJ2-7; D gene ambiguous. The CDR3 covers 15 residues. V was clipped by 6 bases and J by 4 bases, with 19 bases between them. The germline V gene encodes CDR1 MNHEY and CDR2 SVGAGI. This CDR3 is CASSKTPGPHYEQYF. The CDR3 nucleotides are TGTGCCAGCAGCAAAACGCCGGGCCCTCATTACGAGCAGTACTTC.

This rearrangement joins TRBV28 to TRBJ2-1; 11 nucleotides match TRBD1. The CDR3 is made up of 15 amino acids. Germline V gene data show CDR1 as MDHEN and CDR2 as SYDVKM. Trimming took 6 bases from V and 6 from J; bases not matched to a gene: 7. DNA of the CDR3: TGTGCCAGCAGCCTTGGACAGGGGGCCATCAATGAGCAGTTCTTC. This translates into CASSLGQGAINEQFF.

This CDR3 reads CASSYTYEQYF. The CDR3 DNA follows: TGTGCCAGCAGTTACACATACGAGCAGTACTTC. This chain connects TRBV6-6 to TRBJ2-7; D is undetermined. There are 11 residues in the CDR3. V was pared by 2 bases and J by 4 bases, with 3 bases between. Germline V gene lookup returns CDR1 MNHNY and CDR2 SVGAGI (reference sequence).

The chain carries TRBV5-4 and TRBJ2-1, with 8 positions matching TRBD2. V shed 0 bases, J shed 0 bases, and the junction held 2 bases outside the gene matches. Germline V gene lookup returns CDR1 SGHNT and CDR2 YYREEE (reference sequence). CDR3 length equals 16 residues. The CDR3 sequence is CASSLGLAGSYNEQFF. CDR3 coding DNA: TGTGCCAGCAGCTTGGGGCTAGCGGGCTCCTACAATGAGCAGTTCTTC.

CDR3 loop: CAWLTGVGYTF. CDR3 DNA sequence: TGTGCCTGGTTAACAGGGGTCGGCTACACCTTC. V is TRBV30 and J is TRBJ1-2, with 7 bases lining up with TRBD1. Losses at the gene ends were 5 bases for V and 8 bases for J; bases not matched to a gene: 5. The CDR3 is made up of 11 amino acids. Germline V gene lookup returns CDR1 GTSNPN and CDR2 SVGIG (reference sequence).

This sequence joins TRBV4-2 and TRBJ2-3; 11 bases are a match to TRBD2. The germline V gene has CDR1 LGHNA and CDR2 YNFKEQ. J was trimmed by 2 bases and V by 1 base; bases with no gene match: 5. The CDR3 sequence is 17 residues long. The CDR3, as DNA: TGTGCCAGCAGCCAAGGTGGGACTAGCGGCCTCACAGATACGCAGTATTTT. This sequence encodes CASSQGGTSGLTDTQYF.

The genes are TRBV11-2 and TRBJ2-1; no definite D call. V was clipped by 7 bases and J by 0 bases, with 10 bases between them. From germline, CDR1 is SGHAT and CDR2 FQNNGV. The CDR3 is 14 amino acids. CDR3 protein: CASTYYSSYNEQFF. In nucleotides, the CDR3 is TGTGCCAGCACCTACTACTCCTCCTACAATGAGCAGTTCTTC.

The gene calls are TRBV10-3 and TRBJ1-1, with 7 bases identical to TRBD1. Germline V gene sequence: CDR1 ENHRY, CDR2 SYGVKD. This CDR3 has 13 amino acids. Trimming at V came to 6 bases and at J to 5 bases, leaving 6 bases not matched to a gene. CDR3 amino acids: CAIRGTEVTEAFF. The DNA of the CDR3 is TGTGCCATCAGGGGGACAGAGGTGACTGAAGCTTTCTTT.

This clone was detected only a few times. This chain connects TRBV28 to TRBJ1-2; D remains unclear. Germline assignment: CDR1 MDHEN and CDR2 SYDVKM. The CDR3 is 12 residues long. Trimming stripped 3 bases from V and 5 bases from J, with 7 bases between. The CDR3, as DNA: TGTGCCAGCAGTTTGTCACAGTATGGCTACACCTTC. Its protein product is CASSLSQYGYTF.

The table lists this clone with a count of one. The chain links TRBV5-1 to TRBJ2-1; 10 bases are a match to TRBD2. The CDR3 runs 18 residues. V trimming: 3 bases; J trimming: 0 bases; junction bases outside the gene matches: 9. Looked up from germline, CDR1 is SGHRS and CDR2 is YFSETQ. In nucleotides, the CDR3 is TGCGCCAGCAGCTCGCGAAGGACTAGCGGAAACTCCTACAATGAGCAGTTCTTC. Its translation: CASSSRRTSGNSYNEQFF.

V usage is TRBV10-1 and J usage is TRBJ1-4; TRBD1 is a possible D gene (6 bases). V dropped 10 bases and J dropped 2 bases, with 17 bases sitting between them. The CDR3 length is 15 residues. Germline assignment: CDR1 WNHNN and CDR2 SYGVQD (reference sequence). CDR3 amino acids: CATKGGEATNEKLFF. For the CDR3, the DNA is TGCGCCACCAAGGGGGGAGAGGCGACTAATGAAAAACTGTTTTTT.

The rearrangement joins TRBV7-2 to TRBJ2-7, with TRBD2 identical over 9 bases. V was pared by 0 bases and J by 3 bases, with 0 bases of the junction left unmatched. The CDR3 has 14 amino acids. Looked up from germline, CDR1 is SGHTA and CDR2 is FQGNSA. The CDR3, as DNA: TGTGCCAGCAGCTTAGCTAGCGGGGGCTACGAGCAGTACTTC. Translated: CASSLASGGYEQYF.

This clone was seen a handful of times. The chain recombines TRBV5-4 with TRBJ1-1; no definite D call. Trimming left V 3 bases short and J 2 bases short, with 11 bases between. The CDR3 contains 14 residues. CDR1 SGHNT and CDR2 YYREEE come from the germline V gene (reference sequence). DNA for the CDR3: TGTGCCAGCAGCTCCCCCCGAGGAAACACTGAAGCTTTCTTT. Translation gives CASSSPRGNTEAFF.

The CDR3 coding sequence is TGTGCCAGCCACGCGGCGGGCGGGAGTATCGGAAATGAGCAGTTCTTC. It specifies CASHAAGGSIGNEQFF. The chain combines TRBV7-2 with TRBJ2-1; 7 bases are shared with TRBD2. Germline V lookup: CDR1 SGHTA, CDR2 FQGNSA. Losses at the gene ends were 8 bases for V and 7 bases for J; bases not matched to a gene: 17. This CDR3 has 16 amino acids.

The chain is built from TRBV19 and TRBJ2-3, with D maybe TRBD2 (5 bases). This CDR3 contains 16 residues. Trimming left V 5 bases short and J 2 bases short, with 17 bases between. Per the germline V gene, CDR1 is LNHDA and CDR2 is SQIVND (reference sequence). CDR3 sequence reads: CASSDRTRTNTDTQYF. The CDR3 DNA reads TGTGCCAGTAGTGATCGGACTCGGACCAACACAGATACGCAGTATTTT.

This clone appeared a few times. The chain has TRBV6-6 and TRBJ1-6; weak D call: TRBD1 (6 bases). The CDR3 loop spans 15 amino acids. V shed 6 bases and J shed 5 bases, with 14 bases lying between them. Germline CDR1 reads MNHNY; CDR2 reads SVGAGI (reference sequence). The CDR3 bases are TGTGCCAGCAGCTCGGGTGCAGGGGATAATTCACCCCTCCACTTT. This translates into CASSSGAGDNSPLHF.

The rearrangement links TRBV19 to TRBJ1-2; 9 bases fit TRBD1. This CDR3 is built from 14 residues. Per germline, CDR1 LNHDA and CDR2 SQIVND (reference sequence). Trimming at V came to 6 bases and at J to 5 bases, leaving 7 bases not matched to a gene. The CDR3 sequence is CASSSLGQGYGYTF. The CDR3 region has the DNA TGTGCCAGTAGCTCACTGGGACAGGGATATGGCTACACCTTC.

The CDR3 sequence: CASKTGGYEQYF. The CDR3 DNA follows: TGTGCCAGCAAAACGGGCGGCTACGAGCAGTACTTC. This sequence joins TRBV6-5 and TRBJ2-5; D not certain. TRBJ2-7 explains the end of the DNA better; the J call may be wrong. The CDR3 runs to 12 residues. CDR1 MNHEY and CDR2 SVGAGI come from the germline V gene.

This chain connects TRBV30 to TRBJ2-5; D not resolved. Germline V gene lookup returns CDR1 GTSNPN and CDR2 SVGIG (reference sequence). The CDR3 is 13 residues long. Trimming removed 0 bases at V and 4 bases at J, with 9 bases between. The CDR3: CAWSVVRGETQYF. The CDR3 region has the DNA TGTGCCTGGAGTGTGGTCCGTGGAGAGACCCAGTACTTC. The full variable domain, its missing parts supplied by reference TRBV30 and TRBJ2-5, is SQTIHQWPATLVQPVGSPLSLECTVEGTSNPNLYWYRQAAGRGLQLLFYSVGIGQISSEVPQNLSASRPQDRQFILSSKKLLLSDSGFYLCAWSVVRGETQYFGPGTRLLVL.

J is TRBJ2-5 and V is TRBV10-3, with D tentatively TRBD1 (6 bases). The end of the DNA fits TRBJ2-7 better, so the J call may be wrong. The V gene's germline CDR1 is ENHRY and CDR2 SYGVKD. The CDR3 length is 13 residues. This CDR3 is CATRRDNSYEQYF. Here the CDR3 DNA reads TGTGCCACTCGCCGGGACAACTCCTACGAGCAGTACTTC.

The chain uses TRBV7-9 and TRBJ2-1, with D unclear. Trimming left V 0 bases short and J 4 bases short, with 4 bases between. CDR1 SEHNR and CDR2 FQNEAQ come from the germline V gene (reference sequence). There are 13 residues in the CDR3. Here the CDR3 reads CASSLASYNEQFF. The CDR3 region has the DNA TGTGCCAGCAGCTTAGCCAGTTACAATGAGCAGTTCTTC. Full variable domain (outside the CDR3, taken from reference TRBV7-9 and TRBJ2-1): DTGVSQNPRHKITKRGQNVTFRCDPISEHNRLYWYRQTLGQGPEFLTYFQNEAQLEKSRLLSDRFSAERPKGSFSTLEIQRTEQGDSAMYLCASSLASYNEQFFGPGTRLTVL.

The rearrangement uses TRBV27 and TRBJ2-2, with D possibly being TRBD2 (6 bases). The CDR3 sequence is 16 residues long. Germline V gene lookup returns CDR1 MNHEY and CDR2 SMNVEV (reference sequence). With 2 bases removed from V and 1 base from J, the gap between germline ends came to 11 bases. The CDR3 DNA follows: TGTGCCAGCAGTTTAAAACTAGCCTTGAACACCGGGGAGCTGTTTTTT. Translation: CASSLKLALNTGELFF.